What follows are 12 T cell receptor beta chains derived from one specimen sequenced in a study of blood T cell repertoires in COVID-19 (dated by TCRdb to about 2020). The library was obtained by the immunoSEQ multiplex PCR assay. TCRdb provides this immuneACCESS table in a form limited to in-frame rearrangements. Some clones are lacking; in checked studies, under half of them reflect an unresolved V gene, and why the rest are absent is not known. The sample yields under 45,000 clones; about four fifths were counted once. The ten largest clones take up less than 25% of the sample. Material: peripheral blood. Receptors were obtained from a human donor with acute or convalescent COVID-19. The donor label of this sample is uncertain.

This clone was observed a single time. The chain combines TRBV6-5 with TRBJ1-1; the D gene is possibly TRBD1 (6 bases). CDR3 length: 13 residues. Trimming shortened V by 5 bases and J by 6 bases, and 13 bases separated the two germline ends. CDR1 is MNHEY, CDR2 SVGAGI, per germline. This chain's CDR3 is CASSPGQRAEAFF. CDR3 sequence (DNA): TGTGCCAGCAGTCCCGGACAGAGGGCTGAAGCTTTCTTT.

This rearrangement joins TRBV11-2 to TRBJ2-5; weak D call: TRBD1 (5 bases). Germline CDR1 SGHAT, CDR2 FQNNGV. The V end was cut by 3 bases, the J end by 2 bases, with 19 bases between. CDR3 length: 17 amino acids. The CDR3 region is CASSFYSRVGPQETQYF. The CDR3 DNA reads TGTGCCAGCAGCTTTTACAGCCGGGTGGGGCCTCAAGAGACCCAGTACTTC.

The V and J genes are TRBV19 and TRBJ1-1, with D hard to call. V was trimmed by 0 bases and J by 2 bases, leaving 7 bases between them. This CDR3 has 14 residues. CDR1 and CDR2 (germline): LNHDA, SQIVND (reference sequence). CDR3 in amino acids: CASSIDTRNTEAFF. The CDR3 nucleotides read TGTGCCAGTAGTATAGATACACGCAACACTGAAGCTTTCTTT.

This chain links TRBV14 with TRBJ2-7; 9 bases are a match to TRBD1. The CDR3 totals 16 residues. In germline, CDR1 is SGHDN, CDR2 FVKESK. With V trimmed by 1 base and J by 8 bases, 12 bases remained unmatched. This CDR3 is CASSQGWTGDLRQQYF. CDR3 sequence (DNA): TGTGCCAGCAGCCAAGGATGGACAGGGGATTTGAGGCAGCAGTACTTC.

The gene calls are TRBV27 and TRBJ1-6, with 10 bases that match TRBD1. CDR3 size: 18 residues. V lost 4 bases and J lost 1; bases outside the gene matches: 7. CDR1 and CDR2 (germline): MNHEY, SMNVEV (reference sequence). The CDR3 protein is CASSSRDRGISYNSPLHF. Here the CDR3 DNA reads TGTGCCAGCAGTTCCCGGGACAGGGGAATTTCCTATAATTCACCCCTCCACTTT.

The genes are TRBV20-1 and TRBJ1-1, with D possibly matching TRBD1 (6 bases). The CDR3 length is 16 residues. V dropped 3 bases and J dropped 1 base, with 18 bases sitting between them. Looked up from germline, CDR1 is DFQATT and CDR2 is SNEGSKA (reference sequence). CDR3 in DNA: TGCAGTGCTAGTCTCTCGACAGGTAGGGCGAACACTGAAGCTTTCTTT. Its protein is CSASLSTGRANTEAFF.

V and J are TRBV11-3 and TRBJ2-2; the match to TRBD2 covers 11 bases. Germline CDR1 SGHNT, CDR2 YENEEA. This CDR3 is built from 17 residues. Germline trimming cut 5 bases from V and 5 bases from J; bases unmatched to any gene: 10. This CDR3 is CASSPERLAGGTGELFF. CDR3 sequence (DNA): TGTGCCAGCAGCCCCGAACGGCTAGCGGGGGGAACCGGGGAGCTGTTTTTT.

The chain joins TRBV3-1 (or the pseudogene TRBV3-2) to TRBJ1-1; TRBD1 is a possible D gene (5 bases). The CDR3 contains 16 residues. Trimming shortened V by 0 bases and J by 1 base, and 12 bases separated the two germline ends. Germline values: CDR1 LGHDT, CDR2 YNNKEL (reference sequence). CDR3 sequence: CASSQDLTGSNTEAFF. The CDR3 DNA sequence: TGTGCCAGCAGCCAAGATCTTACAGGTTCGAACACTGAAGCTTTCTTT.

The V and J genes are TRBV5-4 and TRBJ2-1; TRBD1 matches 7 bases. Trimming at V came to 4 bases and at J to 3 bases, leaving 13 bases not matched to a gene. The CDR3 length is 17 residues. Germline lookup yields CDR1 SGHNT and CDR2 YYREEE (reference sequence). DNA of the CDR3: TGTGCCAGCAGCCCGCCCTTGGCTCCAGGGGGCTACAATGAGCAGTTCTTC. Its translation is CASSPPLAPGGYNEQFF.

This sequence joins TRBV30 and TRBJ1-6; no clear D. CDR3 length equals 12 residues. Trimming took 4 bases from V and 7 from J, leaving 8 bases between them. Germline V gene lookup returns CDR1 GTSNPN and CDR2 SVGIG (reference sequence). The chain's CDR3 is CAWTTENSPLHF. The DNA for the CDR3 is TGTGCCTGGACTACAGAGAATTCACCCCTCCACTTT.

This clone was picked up a small number of times. V gene TRBV24-1 combines with J gene TRBJ2-1; TRBD1 agrees at 7 bases. There are 15 residues in the CDR3. Trimming cost V 5 bases and J 4 bases; bases outside gene matches: 7. The germline CDR1 and CDR2 sequences are KGHDR and SFDVKD. CDR3: CATSAQTGSYNEQFF. The CDR3 region has the DNA TGTGCCACCAGTGCCCAGACAGGGAGTTACAATGAGCAGTTCTTC.

The V and J genes are TRBV2 and TRBJ2-1; the match to TRBD1 covers 7 bases. From germline, CDR1 is SNHLY and CDR2 FYNNEI. The CDR3 consists of 14 residues. V was pared by 9 bases and J by 3 bases, with 8 bases of the junction left unmatched. CDR3 region: CASLQGFGYNEQFF. Here the CDR3 DNA reads TGTGCCAGTCTACAGGGGTTCGGCTACAATGAGCAGTTCTTC.